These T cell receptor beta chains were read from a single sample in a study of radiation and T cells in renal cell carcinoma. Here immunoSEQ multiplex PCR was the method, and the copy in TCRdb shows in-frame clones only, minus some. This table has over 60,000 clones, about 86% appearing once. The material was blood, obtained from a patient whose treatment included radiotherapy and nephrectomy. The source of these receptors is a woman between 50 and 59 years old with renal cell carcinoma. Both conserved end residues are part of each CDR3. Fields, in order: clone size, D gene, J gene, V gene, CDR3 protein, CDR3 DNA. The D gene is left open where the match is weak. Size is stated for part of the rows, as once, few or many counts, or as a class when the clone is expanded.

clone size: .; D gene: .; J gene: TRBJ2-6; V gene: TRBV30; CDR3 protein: CAWRPRGLKAGANVLTF; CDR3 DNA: TGTGCCTGGAGGCCTCGGGGACTTAAGGCTGGGGCCAACGTCCTGACTTTC
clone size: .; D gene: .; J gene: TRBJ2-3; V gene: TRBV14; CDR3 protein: CASSQARFAGDTQYF; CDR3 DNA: TGTGCCAGCAGCCAAGCTCGGTTCGCTGGAGATACGCAGTATTTT
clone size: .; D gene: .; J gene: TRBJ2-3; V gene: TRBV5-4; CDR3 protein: CASSSRHANTQYF; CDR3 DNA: TGTGCCAGCAGCTCAAGACATGCGAATACGCAGTATTTT
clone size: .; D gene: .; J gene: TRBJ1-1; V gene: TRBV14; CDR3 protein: CASSQVGEVFLDEAFF; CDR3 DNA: TGTGCCAGCAGCCAAGTAGGTGAGGTTTTCTTAGATGAAGCTTTCTTT
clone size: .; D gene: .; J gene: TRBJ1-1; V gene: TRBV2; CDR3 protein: CASSELTDYSEAFF; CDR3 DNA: TGTGCCAGCAGTGAATTGACGGACTACTCGGAAGCTTTCTTT
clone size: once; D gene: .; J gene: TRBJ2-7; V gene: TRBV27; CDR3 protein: CASSLLQGSEQYF; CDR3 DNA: TGTGCCAGCAGTTTATTACAGGGAAGCGAGCAGTACTTC
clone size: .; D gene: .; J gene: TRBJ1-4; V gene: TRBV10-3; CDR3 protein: CAISEERGVNEKLFF; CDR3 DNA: TGTGCCATCAGTGAGGAGAGGGGCGTTAATGAAAAACTGTTTTTT
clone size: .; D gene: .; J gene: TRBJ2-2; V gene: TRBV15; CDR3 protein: CATSRDQSAALTGELFF; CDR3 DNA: TGTGCCACCAGCAGAGACCAATCAGCGGCTCTCACCGGGGAGCTGTTTTTT
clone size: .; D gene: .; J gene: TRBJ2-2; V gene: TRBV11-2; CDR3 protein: CASSFPFTGPRTGELFF; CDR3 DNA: TGTGCCAGCAGCTTCCCCTTCACGGGTCCCCGGACCGGGGAGCTGTTTTTT
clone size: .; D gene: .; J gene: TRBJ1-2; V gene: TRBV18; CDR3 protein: CASSLDPRIRNYGYTF; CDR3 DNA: TGTGCCAGCTCACTAGACCCCAGAATAAGAAACTATGGCTACACCTTC
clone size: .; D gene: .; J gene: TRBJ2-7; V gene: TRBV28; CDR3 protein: CASRQNYEQYF; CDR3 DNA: TGTGCCAGCAGACAAAATTACGAGCAGTACTTC
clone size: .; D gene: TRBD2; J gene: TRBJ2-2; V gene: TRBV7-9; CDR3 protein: CASSLGGGLNTGELFF; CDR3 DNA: TGTGCCAGCAGCCTCGGCGGGGGGCTGAACACCGGGGAGCTGTTTTTT
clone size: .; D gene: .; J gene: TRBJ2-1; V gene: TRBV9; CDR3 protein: CASSVGRNEQFF; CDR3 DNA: TGTGCCAGCAGCGTAGGACGCAATGAGCAGTTCTTC
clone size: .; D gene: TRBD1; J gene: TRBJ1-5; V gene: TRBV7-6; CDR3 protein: CASSLGTGENQPQHF; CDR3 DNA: TGTGCCAGCAGCCTCGGGACAGGGGAGAATCAGCCCCAGCATTTT
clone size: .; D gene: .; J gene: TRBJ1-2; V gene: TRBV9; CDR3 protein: CASRGTANYGYTF; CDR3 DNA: TGTGCCAGCAGGGGGACGGCGAACTATGGCTACACCTTC
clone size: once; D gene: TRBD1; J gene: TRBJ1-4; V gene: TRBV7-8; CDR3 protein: CASSPGSGGTANEKLFF; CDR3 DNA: TGTGCCAGCAGCCCCGGATCGGGAGGGACAGCGAATGAAAAACTGTTTTTT
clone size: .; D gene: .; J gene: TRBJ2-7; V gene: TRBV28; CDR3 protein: CASTPPRGTEAYEQYF; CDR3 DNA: TGTGCCAGCACCCCCCCTAGAGGGACGGAGGCCTACGAGCAGTACTTC
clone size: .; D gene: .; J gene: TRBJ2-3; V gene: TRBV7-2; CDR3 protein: CASSRLITDTQYF; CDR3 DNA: TGTGCCAGCAGCCGGTTAATCACAGATACGCAGTATTTT
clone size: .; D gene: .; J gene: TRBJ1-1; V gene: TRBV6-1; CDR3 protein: CASSEAGEEGAFF; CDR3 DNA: TGTGCCAGCAGTGAAGCAGGTGAGGAGGGTGCTTTCTTT
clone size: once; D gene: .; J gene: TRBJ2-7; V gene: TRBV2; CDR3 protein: CAGRESYEQYF; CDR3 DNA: TGTGCGGGGCGCGAAAGCTACGAGCAGTACTTC
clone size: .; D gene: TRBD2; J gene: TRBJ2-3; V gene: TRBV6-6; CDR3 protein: CASSPTAGATDTQYF; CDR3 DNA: TGTGCCAGCAGTCCCACTGCGGGAGCGACAGATACGCAGTATTTT
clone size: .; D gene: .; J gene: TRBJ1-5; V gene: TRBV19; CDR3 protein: CASTVRSRESQPQHF; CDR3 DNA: TGTGCCAGTACCGTGAGGTCCCGGGAGAGTCAGCCCCAGCATTTT
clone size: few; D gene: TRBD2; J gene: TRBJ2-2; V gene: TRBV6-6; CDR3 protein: CASSRTSDTGELFF; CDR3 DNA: TGTGCCAGCAGTCGGACTAGCGACACCGGGGAGCTGTTTTTT
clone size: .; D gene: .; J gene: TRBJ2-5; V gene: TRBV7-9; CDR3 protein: CASSLGPVQETQYF; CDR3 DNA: TGTGCCAGCAGCTTAGGGCCAGTCCAAGAGACCCAGTACTTC
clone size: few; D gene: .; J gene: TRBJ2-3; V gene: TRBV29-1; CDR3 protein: CSVKTGVGTDTQYF; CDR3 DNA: TGCAGCGTTAAAACAGGAGTCGGCACAGATACGCAGTATTTT
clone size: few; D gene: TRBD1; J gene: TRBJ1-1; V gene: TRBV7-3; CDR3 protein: CASSRTGRDTEAFF; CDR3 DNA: TGTGCCAGCAGCCGGACAGGGAGGGACACTGAAGCTTTCTTT
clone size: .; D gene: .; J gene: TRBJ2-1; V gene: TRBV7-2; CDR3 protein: CASSFGGTTYNEQFF; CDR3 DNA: TGTGCCAGCAGCTTCGGCGGGACGACCTACAATGAGCAGTTCTTC
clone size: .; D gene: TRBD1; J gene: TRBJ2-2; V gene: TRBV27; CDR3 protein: CASSSNRGATGELFF; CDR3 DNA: TGTGCCAGCAGTTCAAACAGGGGGGCTACCGGGGAGCTGTTTTTT
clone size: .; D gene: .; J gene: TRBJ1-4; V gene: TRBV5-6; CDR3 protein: CASSLWRENEKLFF; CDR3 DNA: TGTGCCAGCAGCTTGTGGAGAGAAAATGAAAAACTGTTTTTT